The 2 T cell receptor beta chains below all came from one sample that was sequenced in a study of long-term antiretroviral therapy in people with HIV. The run of the v3.0 immunoSEQ assay was at survey level. Repertoires were generated with immunoSEQ multiplex PCR, while TCRdb's copy carries only in-frame clones and drops some. The sample has 21,000 or so clones; roughly four fifths are singletons. The starting material was unsorted PBMCs, obtained 0.5 years after starting antiretroviral therapy. The receptors derive from a young man with HIV.

The chain couples TRBV7-8 to TRBJ1-5, with D hard to call. CDR1 and CDR2 from the germline V gene are SGHVS and FQNEAQ. This CDR3 spans 14 amino acids. Trimming cost V 1 base and J 3 bases, with 7 bases left between them. CDR3 in amino acids: CASSLGGYNQPQHF. In nucleotides, the CDR3 is TGTGCCAGCAGCTTAGGGGGATACAATCAGCCCCAGCATTTT. Drawing the rest from reference TRBV7-8 and TRBJ1-5, the complete variable domain is GAGVSQSPRYKVAKRGQDVALRCDPISGHVSLFWYQQALGQGPEFLTYFQNEAQLDKSGLPSDRFFAERPEGSVSTLKIQRTQQEDSAVYLCASSLGGYNQPQHFGDGTRLSIL.

The gene calls are TRBV4-2 and TRBJ1-4; D unresolved. V was pared by 2 bases and J by 2 bases, with 12 bases between. The CDR3 length is 16 residues. CDR1 and CDR2 from the germline V gene are LGHNA and YNFKEQ. The CDR3 nucleotides read TGTGCCAGCAGCCAATCCCTCGTAGGGACTAATGAAAAACTGTTTTTT. Translated: CASSQSLVGTNEKLFF.